This TCR beta chain was captured by sequencing in a study of cytotoxic CD8 clonotypes in ibrutinib-treated CLL. Overall study: Response was recorded as partial in around 25 patients and complete in 2; at median roughly 62 months, around 14 remained remitted and about 12 had progressed. Study-level results: Clonality showed a rise at ibrutinib response that reversed toward baseline at progression.

TCRdb's table, derived via immunoSEQ multiplex PCR, lists solely in-frame clones and lacks some. The sample lists 100,000 to 150,000 clones; 70% to 90% were seen once. With regard to this clone: Its antigen is undetermined.

V shed 7 bases, J shed 3 bases, and the junction held 10 bases outside the gene matches. This CDR3 is 15 amino acids long. CDR1 is LNHDA, CDR2 SQIVND, per germline (reference sequence). The chain links TRBV19 to TRBJ2-7; 9 nucleotides agree with TRBD1. The clonotype originates from a human donor with chronic lymphocytic leukemia. This sample comprised PBMCs, obtained after 24 months of ibrutinib treatment. The CDR3 region is CASTPGQGLSYEQYF. The CDR3 DNA is TGTGCCAGTACCCCGGGACAGGGATTAAGCTACGAGCAGTACTTC.